A single sample gave rise to the 32 T cell receptor beta chains below, sequenced in a study of blood T cell repertoires in COVID-19. Produced via immunoSEQ multiplex PCR; TCRdb's table is partial and in-frame only. The sample lists under 200,000 clones, approximately 83% occurring once. Sequencing used peripheral blood. Source of these receptors: a woman aged 55-69 years with acute or convalescent COVID-19.

The V and J genes are TRBV6-5 and TRBJ1-5, with 7 bases lining up with TRBD1. The CDR3 contains 15 residues. V lost 8 bases to trimming and J lost 9 bases; unmatched junction nucleotides: 16. CDR1 and CDR2 (germline): MNHEY, SVGAGI. The CDR3 loop is CASSYEGRGNRPQHF. In nucleotides, the CDR3 is TGTGCCAGCTCGTACGAAGGCAGGGGGAACCGGCCCCAGCATTTT.

The rearrangement joins TRBV4-2 to TRBJ1-2, with 10 bases identical to TRBD1. Germline CDR1 and CDR2: LGHNA and YNFKEQ. Losses at the gene ends were 5 bases for V and 8 bases for J; bases not matched to a gene: 11. This CDR3 region has 15 residues. CDR3 residues: CASSAMGTGEFGYTF. CDR3 sequence (DNA): TGTGCCAGCAGCGCGATGGGGACAGGGGAGTTCGGCTACACCTTC.

V usage is TRBV5-1 and J usage is TRBJ1-4; 9 bases align to TRBD1. The trim removed 4 bases at V and 8 bases at J, leaving 6 bases unmatched. The CDR3 is 14 amino acids. CDR1 and CDR2 from the germline V gene are SGHRS and YFSETQ. CDR3 sequence reads: CASSIQGATEKLFF. In DNA, the CDR3 is TGCGCCAGCAGCATACAGGGGGCTACGGAAAAACTGTTTTTT.

In its sample, this clone was seen a few times. The rearrangement links TRBV1 to TRBJ2-7; TRBD2 is the table's D call and was not checked against the DNA. TRBV1 is designated a pseudogene. The CDR3 totals 15 residues. The chain's CDR3 is CTSSQDSGDPYEQYF. CDR3 coding DNA: TGCACCAGCAGCCAGGATAGCGGGGACCCCTACGAGCAGTACTTC.

The V gene is TRBV6-2 or TRBV6-3, the J gene TRBJ1-5, with 7 bases matching TRBD1. Germline CDR1 reads MNHEY; CDR2 reads SVGEGT. V shed 6 bases, J shed 3 bases, and the junction held 5 bases outside the gene matches. CDR3 length equals 14 residues. The DNA for the CDR3 is TGTGCCAGCAGCGAAGGGACAGCCAATCAGCCCCAGCATTTT. It yields the protein CASSEGTANQPQHF.

V usage is TRBV5-6 and J usage is TRBJ1-2; 7 bases line up with TRBD1. This CDR3 contains 15 residues. V gave up 3 bases and J gave up 4 bases; unmatched junction bases: 9. Germline-derived CDR1 and CDR2 are SGHDT and YYEEEE. The CDR3 sequence is CASSSRDSYGYGYTF. CDR3 in DNA: TGTGCCAGCAGCTCCCGGGACAGCTACGGCTATGGCTACACCTTC.

This chain links TRBV5-1 with TRBJ2-7; 7 bases match TRBD1. The V gene's germline CDR1 is SGHRS and CDR2 YFSETQ. The trim removed 1 base at V and 4 bases at J, leaving 5 bases unmatched. This CDR3 is 14 amino acids long. The CDR3 loop reads CASSLSPGGYEQYF. As DNA, the CDR3 is TGCGCCAGCAGCTTGAGCCCAGGGGGTTACGAGCAGTACTTC.

V and J are TRBV28 and TRBJ1-1, with D possibly matching TRBD1 (6 bases). V was trimmed by 3 bases and J by 11 bases, leaving 10 bases between them. CDR1 and CDR2 (germline): MDHEN, SYDVKM. This CDR3 region has 11 residues. CDR3 bases: TGTGCCAGCAGTTTGCAGGGGACGGCTTTCTTT. Encoded protein: CASSLQGTAFF. Full variable domain (remainder filled in from reference TRBV28 and TRBJ1-1): DVKVTQSSRYLVKRTGEKVFLECVQDMDHENMFWYRQDPGLGLRLIYFSYDVKMKEKGDIPEGYSVSREKKERFSLILESASTNQTSMYLCASSLQGTAFFGQGTRLTVV.

CDR3 DNA: TGTGCCAGCTCACCAAGGACCGGGACAGGGGGGCGCAATGAGCAGTTCTTC. It encodes CASSPRTGTGGRNEQFF. This chain joins TRBV18 and TRBJ2-1, with 11 bases matching TRBD1. This CDR3 comprises 17 residues. Germline loops: CDR1 KGHSH, CDR2 LQKENI. The ends lost 2 bases at V and 6 bases at J; junction bases unmatched: 9.

The chain employs TRBV6-1 and TRBJ1-2; 8 bases map to TRBD1. This CDR3 comprises 14 residues. V lost 2 bases to trimming and J lost 8 bases; unmatched junction nucleotides: 7. Germline V gene lookup returns CDR1 MNHNS and CDR2 SASEGT. The CDR3 DNA reads as TGTGCCAGCAGTGAAAAGTGGACAGGGAGCGGCTACACCTTC. Protein sequence: CASSEKWTGSGYTF.

V and J are TRBV28 and TRBJ2-5; TRBD2 is a possible D gene (7 bases). V lost 4 bases to trimming and J lost 3 bases, with 18 bases between them. This CDR3 is 16 amino acids long. Looked up from germline, CDR1 is MDHEN and CDR2 is SYDVKM. The CDR3 coding sequence is TGTGCCAGCAGTTGGGGGGGCCCACTCCCCGAAGAGACCCAGTACTTC. Protein product: CASSWGGPLPEETQYF.

The chain recombines TRBV3-1 (or the pseudogene TRBV3-2) with TRBJ1-1, with 9 bases lining up with TRBD1. V gave up 4 bases and J gave up 0 bases; unmatched junction bases: 9. Germline CDR1 is LGHDT and CDR2 is YNNKEL (reference sequence). This CDR3 has 17 residues. The CDR3, as DNA: TGTGCCAGCAGCCCCGTTGGGACAGGGAGGATGAACACTGAAGCTTTCTTT. Amino acids: CASSPVGTGRMNTEAFF.

The chain recombines TRBV4-1 with TRBJ1-3; D remains ambiguous. This CDR3 is 15 amino acids long. Germline CDR1 and CDR2: MGHRA and YSYEKL. The ends were cut back, 0 bases at V and 1 base at J, with 7 bases in the middle. CDR3: CASSQDPTSGNTIYF. The CDR3 nucleotides are TGCGCCAGCAGCCAAGACCCGACTTCTGGAAACACCATATATTTT.

This clone occurred once. This sequence joins TRBV7-2 and TRBJ2-3; perhaps TRBD2 as D (5 bases). Germline CDR1 and CDR2: SGHTA and FQGNSA. Between the trimmed V and J ends, which lost 2 bases and 2 bases, there was a span of 11 bases. The length of the CDR3 is 15 residues. DNA of the CDR3: TGTGCCAGCAGCTTAACCCGACTACTCACAGATACGCAGTATTTT. This gives the protein CASSLTRLLTDTQYF.

The chain recombines TRBV4-3 with TRBJ2-7, with 11 bases lining up with TRBD2. V dropped 0 bases and J dropped 3; count of bases not matched to a gene: 7. The CDR3 runs to 17 residues. Per germline, CDR1 LGHNA and CDR2 YSLEER. CDR3 residues: CASSQDGASGGFYEQYF. The CDR3 nucleotides are TGCGCCAGCAGCCAAGATGGGGCTAGCGGGGGGTTCTACGAGCAGTACTTC.

This sequence joins TRBV19 and TRBJ1-4; tentative D call: TRBD1 (5 bases). V shed 6 bases and J shed 3 bases, with 11 bases lying between them. CDR3 size: 14 residues. The germline CDR1 and CDR2 sequences are LNHDA and SQIVND (reference sequence). DNA for the CDR3: TGTGCCAGTAGCCTGCGGGGCTCTAATGAAAAACTGTTTTTT. This encodes CASSLRGSNEKLFF.

The CDR3: CASSFGQGGGYEQYF. CDR3 coding DNA: TGTGCCAGCAGCTTCGGACAGGGTGGTGGCTACGAGCAGTACTTC. The rearrangement joins TRBV7-2 to TRBJ2-7, with 8 positions matching TRBD1. The CDR3 covers 15 residues. From germline, CDR1 is SGHTA and CDR2 FQGNSA. Losses at the gene ends were 3 bases for V and 3 bases for J; bases not matched to a gene: 7.

V is TRBV19 and J is TRBJ2-3; 11 bases match TRBD2. The CDR3 runs 16 residues. Germline lookup yields CDR1 LNHDA and CDR2 SQIVND (reference sequence). Losses at the gene ends were 5 bases for V and 1 base for J; bases not matched to a gene: 5. The chain's CDR3 is CASSALAGGRTDTQYF. In nucleotides, the CDR3 is TGTGCCAGTAGTGCCCTAGCGGGGGGCCGCACAGATACGCAGTATTTT.

The sample holds a few counts of this clone. The chain carries TRBV11-2 and TRBJ2-3, with 12 bases that match TRBD1. In germline, CDR1 is SGHAT, CDR2 FQNNGV. V shed 4 bases and J 6 bases; nucleotides not matched to a gene: 5. The CDR3 loop spans 15 amino acids. CDR3 DNA sequence: TGTGCCAGCAGCTCCGGGACAGGGGGCTTGGATACGCAGTATTTT. It translates to CASSSGTGGLDTQYF.

The chain is built from TRBV2 and TRBJ1-6; D remains ambiguous. CDR3 length: 12 residues. The V gene lost 6 bases and the J gene lost 7 bases, with 7 bases spanning the gap. CDR1 is SNHLY, CDR2 FYNNEI, per germline. CDR3 in DNA: TGTGCCAGCAGGAGAGAAAATTCACCCCTCCACTTT. Residues: CASRRENSPLHF.

The genes are TRBV6-5 and TRBJ2-5; 8 bases line up with TRBD1. The junction had 9 bases not matched to a gene; V was cut back by 7 bases and J by 5 bases. The V gene's germline CDR1 is MNHEY and CDR2 SVGAGI. The CDR3 runs to 14 residues. CDR3 region: CASKTLTGEETQYF. DNA for the CDR3: TGTGCCAGCAAGACTTTGACAGGGGAGGAGACCCAGTACTTC.

V usage is TRBV15 and J usage is TRBJ2-7; D is unresolved. V was shortened by 0 bases and J by 0 bases, with 3 bases between the two germline ends. Germline V CDR1 and CDR2: LNHNV, YYDKDF (reference sequence). The length of the CDR3 is 13 residues. CDR3 coding DNA: TGTGCCACCAGCAGAGAATACTCCTACGAGCAGTACTTC. Translated: CATSREYSYEQYF.

V is TRBV6-2 or TRBV6-3 and J is TRBJ1-1, with a possible D match to TRBD1 (6 bases). The germline gives CDR1 MNHEY, CDR2 SVGEGT. The CDR3 totals 14 residues. V lost 6 bases and J 3 bases, leaving 14 bases between the germline ends. The CDR3 sequence is CASSQGITDTEAFF. DNA for the CDR3: TGTGCCAGCAGCCAGGGGATCACGGACACTGAAGCTTTCTTT.

The chain links TRBV5-1 to TRBJ2-7; tentative D call: TRBD1 (6 bases). This CDR3 comprises 16 residues. CDR1 SGHRS and CDR2 YFSETQ come from the germline V gene. The V and J ends lost 0 bases and 0 bases respectively, with 13 bases between them. The CDR3: CASSLEGVGTSYEQYF. The CDR3 DNA follows: TGCGCCAGCAGCTTGGAGGGGGTTGGGACCTCCTACGAGCAGTACTTC. The full variable domain, in which reference TRBV5-1 and TRBJ2-7 provide the parts outside the CDR3, is KAGVTQTPRYLIKTRGQQVTLSCSPISGHRSVSWYQQTPGQGLQFLFEYFSETQRNKGNFPGRFSGRQFSNSRSEMNVSTLELGDSALYLCASSLEGVGTSYEQYFGPGTRLTVT.

This sequence joins TRBV4-2 and TRBJ2-7; D is uncertain. V was shortened by 0 bases and J by 2 bases, with 5 bases between the two germline ends. This CDR3 region has 13 residues. In germline, CDR1 is LGHNA, CDR2 YNFKEQ. The CDR3 bases are TGTGCCAGCAGCCAAGAATCAACCTACGAGCAGTACTTC. Residues: CASSQESTYEQYF.

The rearrangement uses TRBV18 and TRBJ2-1; D remains ambiguous. The length of the CDR3 is 17 residues. Trimming shortened V by 0 bases and J by 0 bases, and 12 bases separated the two germline ends. Germline V lookup: CDR1 KGHSH, CDR2 LQKENI. DNA for the CDR3: TGTGCCAGCTCACCACCGCGAGGCACCGACTCCTACAATGAGCAGTTCTTC. It codes for CASSPPRGTDSYNEQFF.

The gene calls are TRBV13 and TRBJ2-7; TRBD1 is a possible D gene (5 bases). Germline loops: CDR1 PRHDT, CDR2 FYEKMQ (reference sequence). This CDR3 region has 17 residues. Trimming removed 1 base at V and 0 bases at J, with 16 bases between. The CDR3 DNA is TGTGCCAGCAGCTTAGTAGGGCAGGGTCTGAGCTCCTACGAGCAGTACTTC. Translating it yields CASSLVGQGLSSYEQYF.

This clone qualifies as medium-sized. This chain connects TRBV6-6 to TRBJ1-1; 9 nucleotides align to TRBD1. This CDR3 region has 13 residues. Losses at the gene ends were 3 bases for V and 11 bases for J; bases not matched to a gene: 7. From germline, CDR1 is MNHNY and CDR2 SVGAGI (reference sequence). The DNA of the CDR3 is TGTGCCAGCAGTTATACAGGGGGCGGGTGGGCTTTCTTT. Its translation: CASSYTGGGWAFF.

The rearrangement joins TRBV7-2 to TRBJ2-5, with D tentatively TRBD2 (6 bases). V was cut by 4 bases and J by 5 bases, with 17 bases left in between. Germline V gene lookup returns CDR1 SGHTA and CDR2 FQGNSA. This CDR3 has 15 amino acids. In DNA form, the CDR3 reads TGTGCCAGCAGCTCCTCACCGGGAGTGCGGGAGACCCAGTACTTC. Encoded protein: CASSSSPGVRETQYF.

The chain joins TRBV18 to TRBJ1-1; 9 bases agree with TRBD1. The CDR3 contains 16 residues. Germline V gives CDR1 KGHSH, CDR2 LQKENI. J was trimmed by 5 bases and V by 6 bases; bases with no gene match: 13. CDR3 in amino acids: CASSPGQGRRGTEAFF. The CDR3 bases are TGTGCCAGCTCCCCCGGACAGGGGCGAAGGGGAACTGAAGCTTTCTTT. The complete variable domain, with remaining parts taken from reference TRBV18 and TRBJ1-1, reads NAGVMQNPRHLVRRRGQEARLRCSPMKGHSHVYWYRQLPEEGLKFMVYLQKENIIDESGMPKERFSAEFPKEGPSILRIQQVVRGDSAAYFCASSPGQGRRGTEAFFGQGTRLTVV.

The CDR3: CASSGPDSIPNYGYTF. The CDR3 region has the DNA TGTGCCAGCAGTGGGCCGGACAGTATACCTAACTATGGCTACACCTTC. This chain uses TRBV28 with TRBJ1-2, with D possibly TRBD1 on 6 matching bases. Trimming pared 5 bases from V and 0 bases from J, leaving 16 bases between. The length of the CDR3 is 16 residues. Germline V lookup: CDR1 MDHEN, CDR2 SYDVKM.

This chain links TRBV6-5 with TRBJ2-1; 7 bases fit TRBD1. The CDR3 has 16 amino acids. The trim removed 2 bases at V and 0 bases at J, leaving 4 bases unmatched. CDR1 is MNHEY, CDR2 SVGAGI, per germline. The CDR3 DNA reads TGTGCCAGCAGTTACCAGGGGGTTTTCTCCTACAATGAGCAGTTCTTC. It codes for CASSYQGVFSYNEQFF.